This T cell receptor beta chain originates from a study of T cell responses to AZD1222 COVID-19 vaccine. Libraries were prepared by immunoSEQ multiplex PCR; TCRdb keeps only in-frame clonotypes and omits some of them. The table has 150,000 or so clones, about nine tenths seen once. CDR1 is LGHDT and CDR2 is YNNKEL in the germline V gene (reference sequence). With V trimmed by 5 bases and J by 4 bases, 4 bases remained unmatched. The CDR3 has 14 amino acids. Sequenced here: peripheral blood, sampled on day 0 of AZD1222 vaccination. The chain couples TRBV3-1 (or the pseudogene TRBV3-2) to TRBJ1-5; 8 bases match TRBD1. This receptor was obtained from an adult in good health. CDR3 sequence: CASSWGQENQPQHF. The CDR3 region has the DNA TGTGCCAGCAGCTGGGGACAGGAGAATCAGCCCCAGCATTTT.